Each of the 9 T cell receptor beta chains below was sequenced from the same sample in a study of CD8 T cells in Susac syndrome (dated by TCRdb to the late 2010s). Libraries came from the immunoSEQ multiplex PCR assay. RNA was extracted with the RNeasy kit and 0.5 to 1 ug was reverse transcribed using random hexamers. TCRdb's own reprocessing of the public reads used fastp at Q25 and MiXCR and kept productive beta chains. When rows share a CDR3 protein, they turn into one entry using the most common DNA and genes. The sample yields around 170,000 distinct CDR3 sequences; nearly 97% were counted once. The top ten clonotypes cover approximately 0.098% of the sample. The sequenced material came from CD4+ T cells from PBMCs. The receptor set was obtained from a human donor with Susac syndrome.

The V call is TRBV20-1, the J call TRBJ2-7, with unresolved D. The CDR3 is 13 amino acids. Looked up from germline, CDR1 is DFQATT and CDR2 is SNEGSKA (reference sequence). The germline V and J ends were trimmed by 0 bases and 4 bases, with 10 bases remaining between them. The CDR3 protein is CSARELKTYEQYF. The CDR3 nucleotides read TGCAGTGCTAGAGAACTCAAGACTTACGAGCAGTACTTC.

V gene TRBV4-1 combines with J gene TRBJ1-5; possibly TRBD1 for D (6 bases). The CDR3 runs 16 residues. Germline V gives CDR1 MGHRA, CDR2 YSYEKL. Trimming left V 0 bases short and J 4 bases short, with 13 bases between. CDR3 region: CASSQELEQGNQPQHF. The CDR3 bases are TGCGCCAGCAGCCAAGAATTGGAACAGGGTAATCAGCCCCAGCATTTT.

The CDR3 DNA reads TGTGCCAGCCACCGCGGGGCCGGGGAGCTGTTTTTT. Protein: CASHRGAGELFF. The rearrangement joins TRBV7-9 to TRBJ2-2; D might be TRBD2 (6 bases). This CDR3 is built from 12 residues. Germline lookup yields CDR1 SEHNR and CDR2 FQNEAQ (reference sequence). The germline V and J ends were trimmed by 8 bases and 6 bases, with 10 bases remaining between them.

The V call is TRBV7-2, the J call TRBJ2-3; D possibly corresponds to TRBD2 (6 bases). CDR1 and CDR2 from the germline V gene are SGHTA and FQGNSA. The CDR3 is 15 residues long. V gave up 1 base and J gave up 1 base, with 9 bases separating them. CDR3 bases: TGTGCCAGCAGCTTAGGGCCTAGCGGCACAGATACGCAGTATTTT. As protein: CASSLGPSGTDTQYF.

The V gene is TRBV30, the J gene TRBJ1-5; 9 bases align to TRBD1. This CDR3 contains 14 residues. The germline V gene has CDR1 GTSNPN and CDR2 SVGIG (reference sequence). With V trimmed by 4 bases and J by 5 bases, 6 bases remained unmatched. This CDR3 reads CAWNTGGFDQPQHF. The CDR3, as DNA: TGTGCCTGGAACACAGGGGGCTTCGATCAGCCCCAGCATTTT. The variable domain in full, with the rest retrieved from reference TRBV30 and TRBJ1-5, is SQTIHQWPATLVQPVGSPLSLECTVEGTSNPNLYWYRQAAGRGLQLLFYSVGIGQISSEVPQNLSASRPQDRQFILSSKKLLLSDSGFYLCAWNTGGFDQPQHFGDGTRLSIL.

The chain has TRBV20-1 and TRBJ2-7; D gene ambiguous. This CDR3 region has 11 residues. Germline loops: CDR1 DFQATT, CDR2 SNEGSKA (reference sequence). V was pared by 4 bases and J by 5 bases, with 9 bases between. CDR3 region: CSATPEHEQYF. CDR3 nucleotide sequence: TGCAGTGCTACCCCGGAGCACGAGCAGTACTTC.

On this clonotype itself: Its ends do not fully match the called genes, so a read error is possible. CDR3 DNA sequence: TGTGCTAGCAGACAAGTGGGTCGGGTTTTT. It is translated as CASRQVGRVF. V usage is TRBV7-7 and J usage is TRBJ1-4; the D is unclear. The length of the CDR3 is 10 residues. Per the germline V gene, CDR1 is SSHAT and CDR2 is FNYEAQ (reference sequence).

The chain is built from TRBV9 and TRBJ2-1; TRBD1 matches 7 bases. Trimming took 5 bases from V and 7 from J; bases not matched to a gene: 12. This CDR3 has 15 residues. Per germline, CDR1 SGDLS and CDR2 YYNGEE. Written as DNA, the CDR3 is TGTGCCAGCAGAATTGACAAAGGGGGCCCGAATGAGCAGTTCTTC. This codes for CASRIDKGGPNEQFF.

The rearrangement joins TRBV7-8 to TRBJ2-3; D gene uncertain. This CDR3 region has 13 residues. Trimming cost V 8 bases and J 1 base, with 10 bases left between them. Germline lookup yields CDR1 SGHVS and CDR2 FQNEAQ. In DNA, the CDR3 is TGTGCCAGCGCCGACGGGCGCACAGATACGCAGTATTTT. This codes for CASADGRTDTQYF.